One sample yielded the 17 T cell receptor beta chains listed below, sequenced in a study of radiotherapy plus CTLA-4 blockade in lung cancer. Only in-frame clones appear in the TCRdb table, and some are missing; sequencing was by immunoSEQ multiplex PCR. The repertoire holds 100,000 to 150,000 clones, 85% to 90% seen once, with 6.9% in the top ten. The specimen was peripheral blood, collected from a patient treated with radiotherapy plus ipilimumab. The receptors stem from a human donor with non-small cell lung cancer that progressed on radiotherapy plus ipilimumab.

The chain couples TRBV27 to TRBJ2-2, with 7 positions matching TRBD1. The germline V gene encodes CDR1 MNHEY and CDR2 SMNVEV (reference sequence). J was trimmed by 7 bases and V by 6 bases; bases with no gene match: 8. The CDR3 totals 14 residues. DNA for the CDR3: TGTGCCAGCAGGACGACAGGGCTGGGCGGGGAGCTGTTTTTT. Its protein product is CASRTTGLGGELFF.

V gene TRBV18 combines with J gene TRBJ2-3, with TRBD2 matching over 8 bases. The V gene end was trimmed by 2 bases and the J gene end by 3 bases; junction bases not matched to a gene: 4. This CDR3 has 15 amino acids. Germline V gene lookup returns CDR1 KGHSH and CDR2 LQKENI. The chain's CDR3 is CASSPSGLGTDTQYF. CDR3 nucleotide sequence: TGTGCCAGCTCACCATCGGGACTAGGGACAGATACGCAGTATTTT. Filled out from reference TRBV18 and TRBJ2-3, the complete variable domain reads NAGVMQNPRHLVRRRGQEARLRCSPMKGHSHVYWYRQLPEEGLKFMVYLQKENIIDESGMPKERFSAEFPKEGPSILRIQQVVRGDSAAYFCASSPSGLGTDTQYFGPGTRLTVL.

The rearrangement links TRBV29-1 to TRBJ2-1; TRBD2 aligns across 10 bases. Trimming cost V 3 bases and J 6 bases; bases outside gene matches: 2. The V gene's germline CDR1 is SQVTM and CDR2 ANQGSEA. The CDR3 spans 13 residues. For the CDR3, the DNA is TGCAGCGTTGAGGGACTAGCGTTCAATGAGCAGTTCTTC. This encodes CSVEGLAFNEQFF.

The chain joins TRBV11-2 to TRBJ1-2; 10 positions match TRBD1. V was clipped by 3 bases and J by 11 bases; unmatched bases: 12. The germline gives CDR1 SGHAT, CDR2 FQNNGV. This CDR3 comprises 15 residues. The CDR3 region is CASSFSPGQGSIYTF. DNA of the CDR3: TGTGCCAGCAGCTTCTCCCCGGGACAGGGGTCTATTTACACCTTC.

The chain recombines TRBV7-9 with TRBJ2-5, with D possibly matching TRBD2 (5 bases). The germline V gene has CDR1 SEHNR and CDR2 FQNEAQ (reference sequence). Trimming removed 1 base from V and 2 bases from J, with 11 bases in between. CDR3 length: 15 amino acids. In DNA, the CDR3 is TGTGCCAGCAGCTTAGTCCTCGGGGTTCAAGAGACCCAGTACTTC. Amino acids: CASSLVLGVQETQYF.

V is TRBV5-1 and J is TRBJ2-5, with D unclear. CDR3 size: 14 residues. The V gene's germline CDR1 is SGHRS and CDR2 YFSETQ. Trimming took 4 bases from V and 3 from J, leaving 13 bases between them. The CDR3 DNA reads as TGCGCCAGCAGCCTACTAAGAGTCGAAGAGACCCAGTACTTC. It yields the protein CASSLLRVEETQYF.

Notes on this clone: This sample includes further DNA sequences coding for the same CDR3. The CDR3 loop is CASSLSGSSYEQYF. The CDR3 nucleotides are TGCGCCAGCAGCTTGTCCGGGAGCTCCTACGAGCAGTACTTC. This chain links TRBV5-1 with TRBJ2-7; tentatively, D is TRBD2 (6 bases). Trimming left V 1 base short and J 0 bases short, with 8 bases between. The CDR3 contains 14 residues. The germline CDR1 and CDR2 sequences are SGHRS and YFSETQ.

The J gene is TRBJ1-2, the V gene TRBV5-4; D is possibly TRBD1 (5 bases). V was trimmed by 6 bases and J by 6 bases, leaving 15 bases between them. CDR1 SGHNT and CDR2 YYREEE come from the germline V gene (reference sequence). The CDR3 loop spans 13 amino acids. As DNA, the CDR3 is TGTGCCAGCAAAGCCGGGACGTCGGATGGCTACACCTTC. Translated, it gives CASKAGTSDGYTF.

V gene TRBV5-1 combines with J gene TRBJ2-1; 7 bases line up with TRBD2. The CDR3 loop spans 15 amino acids. V was clipped by 0 bases and J by 7 bases; unmatched bases: 7. CDR1 is SGHRS, CDR2 YFSETQ, per germline. CDR3 nucleotide sequence: TGCGCCAGCAGCTTGGCTCTCAGCGGGACGAATGAGCAGTTCTTC. Its translation is CASSLALSGTNEQFF.

This rearrangement joins TRBV27 to TRBJ2-2, with TRBD2 matching over 10 bases. The V gene's germline CDR1 is MNHEY and CDR2 SMNVEV (reference sequence). With 5 bases clipped from V and 1 base from J, the junction kept 4 bases outside the gene matches. This CDR3 has 16 residues. CDR3 nucleotide sequence: TGTGCCAGCAGTACGGGACTAGCGAGGAACACCGGGGAGCTGTTTTTT. Protein product: CASSTGLARNTGELFF.

The chain is built from TRBV2 and TRBJ1-5; tentatively, D is TRBD1 (5 bases). The CDR3 loop spans 14 amino acids. CDR1 and CDR2 (germline): SNHLY, FYNNEI. V was trimmed by 6 bases and J by 6 bases, leaving 15 bases between them. Here the CDR3 DNA reads TGTGCCAGCAGCCCAACGGGGGGAGGTCAGCCCCAGCATTTT. Translated, it gives CASSPTGGGQPQHF.

This rearrangement joins TRBV5-1 to TRBJ2-7; 10 bases are shared with TRBD2. This CDR3 has 16 amino acids. With 3 bases clipped from V and 4 bases from J, the junction kept 10 bases outside the gene matches. The V gene's germline CDR1 is SGHRS and CDR2 YFSETQ. The CDR3 region is CASSSAASGSVYEQYF. In DNA, the CDR3 is TGCGCCAGCAGCTCGGCGGCTAGCGGGAGTGTATACGAGCAGTACTTC. Full variable domain (remainder filled in from reference TRBV5-1 and TRBJ2-7): KAGVTQTPRYLIKTRGQQVTLSCSPISGHRSVSWYQQTPGQGLQFLFEYFSETQRNKGNFPGRFSGRQFSNSRSEMNVSTLELGDSALYLCASSSAASGSVYEQYFGPGTRLTVT.

The CDR3 spells CASSIGLAVSTQYF. CDR3 bases: TGTGCCAGTAGTATAGGTTTAGCGGTATCTACGCAGTATTTT. The rearrangement uses TRBV19 and TRBJ2-3; D is perhaps TRBD2 (6 bases). The germline CDR1 and CDR2 sequences are LNHDA and SQIVND (reference sequence). The V end was cut by 1 base, the J end by 8 bases, with 13 bases between. The length of the CDR3 is 14 residues. The whole variable domain, filled in from reference TRBV19 and TRBJ2-3, reads DGGITQSPKYLFRKEGQNVTLSCEQNLNHDAMYWYRQDPGQGLRLIYYSQIVNDFQKGDIAEGYSVSREKKESFPLTVTSAQKNPTAFYLCASSIGLAVSTQYFGPGTRLTVL.

The chain combines TRBV27 with TRBJ1-5; 7 positions match TRBD1. Germline trimming cut 10 bases from V and 6 bases from J; bases unmatched to any gene: 6. The CDR3 is 12 amino acids. From germline, CDR1 is MNHEY and CDR2 SMNVEV (reference sequence). The CDR3 sequence is CATRTGGQPQHF. In nucleotides, the CDR3 is TGTGCCACCAGGACAGGAGGTCAGCCCCAGCATTTT.

This clone was detected once. The chain carries TRBV7-3 and TRBJ2-1, with 8 bases aligning to TRBD2. With 5 bases clipped from V and 7 bases from J, the junction kept 10 bases outside the gene matches. Germline V gene lookup returns CDR1 SGHTA and CDR2 FQGTGA. This CDR3 is 15 amino acids long. DNA of the CDR3: TGTGCCAGCAGCCCACGGGGGGGTATTACAAATGAGCAGTTCTTC. Translating it yields CASSPRGGITNEQFF.

The chain couples TRBV6-1 to TRBJ2-3; D remains unclear. This CDR3 is 10 amino acids long. Germline V gene sequence: CDR1 MNHNS, CDR2 SASEGT. Trimming cost V 9 bases and J 4 bases, with 5 bases left between them. The CDR3 sequence: CASGADTQYF. The CDR3, as DNA: TGTGCCAGTGGGGCAGATACGCAGTATTTT.

This sequence joins TRBV2 and TRBJ1-2; no clear D gene. This CDR3 region has 13 residues. The V and J ends lost 2 bases and 8 bases respectively, with 12 bases between them. In germline, CDR1 is SNHLY, CDR2 FYNNEI. CDR3 in amino acids: CASSENLLRGYTF. CDR3 DNA sequence: TGTGCCAGCAGTGAAAATCTTCTACGGGGCTACACCTTC.